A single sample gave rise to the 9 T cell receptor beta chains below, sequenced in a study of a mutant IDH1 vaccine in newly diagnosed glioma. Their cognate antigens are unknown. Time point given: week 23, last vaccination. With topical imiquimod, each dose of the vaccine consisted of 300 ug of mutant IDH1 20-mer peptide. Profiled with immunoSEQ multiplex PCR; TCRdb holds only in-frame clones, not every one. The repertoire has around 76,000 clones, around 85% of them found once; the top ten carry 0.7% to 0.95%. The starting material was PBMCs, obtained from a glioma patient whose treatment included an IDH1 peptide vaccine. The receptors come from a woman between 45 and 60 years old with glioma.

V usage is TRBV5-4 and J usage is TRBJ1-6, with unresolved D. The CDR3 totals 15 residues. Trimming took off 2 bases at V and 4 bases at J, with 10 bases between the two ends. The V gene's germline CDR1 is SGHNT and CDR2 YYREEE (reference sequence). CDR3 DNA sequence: TGTGCCAGCAGCTTAGCGCCGGAATATAATTCACCCCTCCACTTT. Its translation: CASSLAPEYNSPLHF.

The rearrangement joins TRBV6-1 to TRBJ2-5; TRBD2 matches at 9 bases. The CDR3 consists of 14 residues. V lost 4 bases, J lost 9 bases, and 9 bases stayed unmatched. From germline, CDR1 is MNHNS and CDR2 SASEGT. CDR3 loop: CASSVELAGVSQYF. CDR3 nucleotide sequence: TGTGCCAGCAGTGTAGAACTAGCGGGTGTGTCCCAGTACTTC.

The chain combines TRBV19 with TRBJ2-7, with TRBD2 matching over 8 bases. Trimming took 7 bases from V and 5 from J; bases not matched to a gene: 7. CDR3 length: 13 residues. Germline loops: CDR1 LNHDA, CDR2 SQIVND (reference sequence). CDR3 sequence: CASTIRGGDEQYF. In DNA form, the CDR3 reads TGTGCCAGTACAATACGGGGGGGAGACGAGCAGTACTTC.

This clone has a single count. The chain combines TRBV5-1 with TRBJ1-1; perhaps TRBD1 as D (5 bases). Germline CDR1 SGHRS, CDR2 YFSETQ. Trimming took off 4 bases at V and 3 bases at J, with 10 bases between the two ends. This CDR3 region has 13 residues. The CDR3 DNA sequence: TGCGCCAGCAGCCCAGGGTACGACACTGAAGCTTTCTTT. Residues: CASSPGYDTEAFF.

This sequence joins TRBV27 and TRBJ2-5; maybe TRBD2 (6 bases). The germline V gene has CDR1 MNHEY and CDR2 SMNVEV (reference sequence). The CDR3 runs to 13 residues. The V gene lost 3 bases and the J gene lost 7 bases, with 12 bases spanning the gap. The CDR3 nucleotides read TGTGCCAGCAGTTTGGGCGGGGCTCGGACCCAGTACTTC. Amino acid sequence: CASSLGGARTQYF.

The CDR3 nucleotides read TGTGCCAGCAGTTACAGGGTGATGAACACTGAAGCTTTCTTT. It yields the protein CASSYRVMNTEAFF. V usage is TRBV6-6 and J usage is TRBJ1-1; D is ambiguous. Trimming shortened V by 2 bases and J by 0 bases, and 7 bases separated the two germline ends. The germline CDR1 and CDR2 sequences are MNHNY and SVGAGI (reference sequence). This CDR3 is 14 amino acids long.

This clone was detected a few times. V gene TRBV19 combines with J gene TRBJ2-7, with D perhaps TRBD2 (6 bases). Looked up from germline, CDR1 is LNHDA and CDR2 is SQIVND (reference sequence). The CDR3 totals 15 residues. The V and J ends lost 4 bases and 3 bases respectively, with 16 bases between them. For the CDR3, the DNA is TGTGCCAGTAGTACCTTCAAGACTAGTAACTACGAGCAGTACTTC. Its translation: CASSTFKTSNYEQYF.

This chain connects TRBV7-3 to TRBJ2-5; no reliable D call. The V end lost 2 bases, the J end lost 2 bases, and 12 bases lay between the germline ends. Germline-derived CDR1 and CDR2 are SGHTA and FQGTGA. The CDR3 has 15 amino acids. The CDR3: CASSLAPGPQETQYF. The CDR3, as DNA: TGTGCCAGCAGCTTAGCCCCGGGTCCACAAGAGACCCAGTACTTC.

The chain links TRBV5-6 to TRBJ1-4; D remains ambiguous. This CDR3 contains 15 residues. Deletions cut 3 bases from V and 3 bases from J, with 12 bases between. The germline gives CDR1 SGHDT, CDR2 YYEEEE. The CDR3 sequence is CASSSDSDSNEKLFF. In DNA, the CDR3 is TGTGCCAGCAGCTCTGACTCGGATTCTAATGAAAAACTGTTTTTT.